This is a list of T cell receptor beta chains from one sample in a study of a mutant IDH1 vaccine in newly diagnosed glioma. Profiled with immunoSEQ multiplex PCR; TCRdb holds only in-frame clones, not every one. The profile covers some 44,000 clones, with approximately 80% appearing a single time and roughly 5.5% taken by the ten largest. These TCRs are of unknown antigen specificity. The specimen was PBMCs, collected from a glioma patient whose treatment included an IDH1 peptide vaccine. The receptors derive from a woman aged 45-65 years with glioma. The CDR3 runs from the conserved cysteine through the conserved F or W. The D gene is left open where the match is weak. Expanded clones get a size class; other rows say once, few or many, or leave the size out.

>-|TRBJ2-7|TRBV5-1|-
TGCGCCAGCAGCTTGCTAGGTAACCAAAACTACGAGCAGTACTTC
CASSLLGNQNYEQYF
>-|TRBJ1-2|TRBV6-5|TRBD1
TGTGCCAGCAGTTACGGTACAGGGGGCTATGGCTACACCTTC
CASSYGTGGYGYTF
>-|TRBJ1-5|TRBV12-5|-
TGTGCTAGTGGTTTGGAGGAAAATCAGCCCCAGCATTTT
CASGLEENQPQHF
>-|TRBJ1-1|TRBV29-1|-
TGCAGCTCATCGAGGCAGGACGACACTGAAGCTTTCTTT
CSSSRQDDTEAFF
>-|TRBJ2-5|TRBV14|-
TGTGCCAGCAGCCCCCACGGGACGGCCCAAGAGACCCAGTACTTC
CASSPHGTAQETQYF
>-|TRBJ1-1|TRBV10-3|-
TGTGCCATCAGTGGGTCGGCAGAAATGAACACTGAAGCTTTCTTT
CAISGSAEMNTEAFF
>-|TRBJ1-1|TRBV7-9|-
TGTGCCAGCAGCTACGGACAGAACATGAACACTGAAGCTTTCTTT
CASSYGQNMNTEAFF
>once|TRBJ2-5|TRBV29-1|TRBD2
TGCAGCGCTTCCCGGGGGGGGCTAGAGACCCAGTACTTC
CSASRGGLETQYF
>-|TRBJ1-2|TRBV19|-
TGTGCCAGTAGTGCCTCCCGGGTCGGGAACTATGGCTACACCTTC
CASSASRVGNYGYTF
>-|TRBJ2-3|TRBV4-3|TRBD2
TGCGCCAGCAGCCAAGAGCCTTCTAGCGGGGGTAGCACAGATACGCAGTATTTT
CASSQEPSSGGSTDTQYF
>-|TRBJ2-1|TRBV15|TRBD1
TGTGCCACCAGCAGAGATCCCCCAACAGGGGGCATCGCCTACAATGAGCAGTTCTTC
CATSRDPPTGGIAYNEQFF
>once|TRBJ1-5|TRBV19|-
TGTGCCAGTAGTATTAAATCAGGGGTCGGTCAGCCCCAGCATTTT
CASSIKSGVGQPQHF
>-|TRBJ1-2|TRBV4-1|TRBD1
TGCGCCAGCAGCCACGAGGACAGGGACCATGGCTACACCTTC
CASSHEDRDHGYTF
>-|TRBJ2-3|TRBV6-6|TRBD2
TGTGCCAGCAGTTCCCAGACTAGCGGGGGGATGAATACGCAGTATTTT
CASSSQTSGGMNTQYF
>-|TRBJ1-4|TRBV7-9|-
TGTGCCAGCAGCTTACGCCAGGGATATGAAAAACTGTTTTTT
CASSLRQGYEKLFF
>few|TRBJ1-1|TRBV10-2|-
TGCGCCAGCAGGGGAATGAACACTGAAGCTTTCTTT
CASRGMNTEAFF
>-|TRBJ2-7|TRBV11-3|-
TGTGCCAGCAGCCCCGACAGACTATACGAGCAGTACTTC
CASSPDRLYEQYF
>-|TRBJ2-5|TRBV5-5|TRBD1
TGTGCCAGCAGCTTGACAGGGACAGAAGAGACCCAGTACTTC
CASSLTGTEETQYF
>-|TRBJ2-1|TRBV10-1|-
TGCGCCAGCAGTGAGTCGTTTGGGGGCAATGAGCAGTTCTTC
CASSESFGGNEQFF
>-|TRBJ2-5|TRBV11-2|-
TGTGCCAGCAGCTTCCGTCGCGGGGAGACCCAGTACTTC
CASSFRRGETQYF
>-|TRBJ1-1|TRBV5-1|-
TGCGCCAGCAGCTTCCAGGCGAGGATGAACACTGAAGCTTTCTTT
CASSFQARMNTEAFF
>few|TRBJ1-4|TRBV4-1|-
TGCGCCAGCAGCCTGACAAGTAATGAAAAACTGTTTTTT
CASSLTSNEKLFF
>-|TRBJ1-2|TRBV30|-
TGTGCCTGGAGTGGGGGCTCTCCCTACTATGGCTACACCTTC
CAWSGGSPYYGYTF
>-|TRBJ2-1|TRBV2|TRBD2
TGTGCCAGCAGTGACCGTCTAGCGGGGGAGAATGAGCAGTTCTTC
CASSDRLAGENEQFF
>-|TRBJ1-5|TRBV2|-
TGTGCCAGCCGCCCAGAGGGGGGTCAGCCCCAGCATTTT
CASRPEGGQPQHF
>once|TRBJ2-7|TRBV15|-
TGTGCCACCAGCAGAGATGCGAACGCCCTACAACCGGGATGGACCTACGAGCAGTACTTC
CATSRDANALQPGWTYEQYF
>once|TRBJ1-1|TRBV29-1|-
TGCAGCGTTAACCTGGGAAAGGGGTGGGGGACTGAAGCTTTCTTT
CSVNLGKGWGTEAFF
>-|TRBJ1-2|TRBV29-1|-
TGCAGCGTTGATCCTGGGGTCCTCCACTATGGCTACACCTTC
CSVDPGVLHYGYTF
>-|TRBJ1-1|TRBV6-4|TRBD1
TGTGCCAGCAGGCTATCAGGACAGGGACAAACTGAAGCTTTCTTT
CASRLSGQGQTEAFF
>-|TRBJ2-7|TRBV27|-
TGTGCCAGCAGTCTCTACGAGCAGTACTTC
CASSLYEQYF
>few|TRBJ1-1|TRBV13|-
TGTGCCAGCAGCGGTCCGGACAACACTGAAGCTTTCTTT
CASSGPDNTEAFF
>few|TRBJ1-1|TRBV9|-
TGTGCCAGCAGCGTAGGTGGGCAAATGAACACTGAAGCTTTCTTT
CASSVGGQMNTEAFF
>-|TRBJ2-3|TRBV10-3|TRBD2
TGTGCCATCAGTGCGAACGCGGGGGGTACAGATACGCAGTATTTT
CAISANAGGTDTQYF
>-|TRBJ1-1|TRBV29-1|-
TGCAGCGTTTATACAGGGTCTAGCACTGAAGCTTTCTTT
CSVYTGSSTEAFF
>-|TRBJ2-6|TRBV5-1|-
TGCGCCAGCAGCTTGGGAAAAAACGTCCTGACTTTC
CASSLGKNVLTF
>-|TRBJ1-1|TRBV29-1|-
TGCAGCGTTGAGGAAGGGACTGTGAACACTGAAGCTTTCTTT
CSVEEGTVNTEAFF
>-|TRBJ1-3|TRBV4-1|-
TGCGCCAGCAGCCAACTTAGTGGCCCGGCCGGAGGAAACACCATATATTTT
CASSQLSGPAGGNTIYF